The TCR beta chain described here comes from a study of shared clonotypes between healthy human individuals. Study results and caveats: Only blood underwent sampling, and tissue repertoires likely differ.

Donation came from healthy HIV-negative adults that had no recent acute infections or vaccinations. The CDR3 contains 14 residues. The V gene's germline CDR1 is MDHEN and CDR2 SYDVKM. This clone was found a few times. Its matching antigen is unknown. Deep-level assay runs were performed. Replicate sorted-subset PCRs were loaded with around 0.2 ug DNA, about 31,000 T cell genomes. Some clones are missing from TCRdb's copy, which holds only in-frame ones; the method was immunoSEQ multiplex PCR. The sample consists of some 1.1 million clones, around three quarters of them appearing once. The receptor's source is a man aged 18-30 years in good health. Some clones in this sample may be carry-over from other donors' samples. Specimen: memory CD4+ T cells from PBMCs. Indicated subset: CD45RA-negative fraction. The rearrangement joins TRBV28 to TRBJ2-7; 7 bases align to TRBD1. CDR3 loop: CAANEQGTYYEQYF. The CDR3 coding sequence is TGTGCGGCGAACGAACAGGGGACATACTACGAGCAGTACTTC.